These 6 T cell receptor beta chains share one sample of origin, sequenced in a study of cytomegalovirus exposure and HLA in healthy donors (dated by TCRdb to 2016 to 2017). Receptor amplification or capture employed the immunoSEQ multiplex PCR assay. For the multiplex PCR, a mixture combining 60 forward primers for TCR Vbeta segments and 13 reverse primers for TCR Jbeta segments was used. Drawn from immuneACCESS, this table holds only the in-frame rearrangements with V and J called that TCRdb kept. Clones are partly lost; checked studies trace under half to an unresolved V gene and leave the rest unexplained. Here the sample has around 50,000 clones; around three quarters occur a single time. Jointly, the top ten make up roughly 8% of the sample. Input material: PBMCs. The receptors stem from a man in his thirties or forties in good health and CMV-seropositive.

V usage is TRBV9 and J usage is TRBJ2-3; 7 nucleotides line up with TRBD2. The CDR3 has 15 residues. Germline CDR1 SGDLS, CDR2 YYNGEE. V gave up 0 bases and J gave up 10 bases; unmatched junction bases: 11. This CDR3 is CASSVAGTNAPAQYF. CDR3 coding DNA: TGTGCCAGCAGCGTAGCCGGGACTAACGCCCCAGCGCAGTATTTT.

The V and J genes are TRBV7-9 and TRBJ2-2, with D maybe TRBD1 (6 bases). With 3 bases removed from V and 1 base from J, the gap between germline ends came to 12 bases. Germline lookup yields CDR1 SEHNR and CDR2 FQNEAQ (reference sequence). The CDR3 extends over 16 amino acids. DNA for the CDR3: TGTGCCAGCAGCTTGCGACAGGCGGTGAACACCGGGGAGCTGTTTTTT. Amino acids: CASSLRQAVNTGELFF.

The chain couples TRBV30 to TRBJ2-7, with a possible D match to TRBD1 (6 bases). The CDR3 loop spans 16 amino acids. The germline V gene encodes CDR1 GTSNPN and CDR2 SVGIG (reference sequence). The germline V and J ends were trimmed by 0 bases and 2 bases, with 17 bases remaining between them. Here the CDR3 DNA reads TGTGCCTGGAGTGTACCCGGACAGAGGCCAACCTACGAGCAGTACTTC. Its translation: CAWSVPGQRPTYEQYF.

The V call is TRBV5-1, the J call TRBJ1-1, with 7 positions matching TRBD1. There are 16 residues in the CDR3. J was trimmed by 2 bases and V by 4 bases; bases with no gene match: 11. The V gene's germline CDR1 is SGHRS and CDR2 YFSETQ. The CDR3 loop reads CASSVGGTAFNTEAFF. The CDR3 DNA follows: TGCGCCAGCAGCGTAGGCGGGACAGCCTTTAACACTGAAGCTTTCTTT.

The CDR3 reads CASSDGGRYGYTF. In DNA, the CDR3 is TGTGCCAGCAGTGATGGAGGGAGATACGGCTACACCTTC. The chain links TRBV25-1 to TRBJ1-2; no clear D gene. Trimming took 3 bases from V and 8 from J, leaving 13 bases between them. This CDR3 spans 13 amino acids. Germline CDR1 and CDR2: MGHDK and SYGVNS.

This chain connects TRBV28 to TRBJ1-5, with TRBD1 matching over 8 bases. Trimming cost V 6 bases and J 6 bases; bases outside gene matches: 4. CDR3 length: 13 amino acids. CDR1 is MDHEN, CDR2 SYDVKM, per germline. The CDR3 here is CASRLGQGQPQHF. The CDR3, as DNA: TGTGCCAGCAGGCTCGGACAGGGTCAGCCCCAGCATTTT.